The next 30 T cell receptor beta chains were all read from a single sample in a study of blood T cell repertoires in COVID-19. Some clones are missing from TCRdb's copy, which holds only in-frame ones; the method was immunoSEQ multiplex PCR. Of fewer than 200,000 clones listed, around 84% were seen once; the top ten hold less than 10%. The sequenced sample was peripheral blood. These receptor sequences come from a woman aged 60-70 years with COVID-19, enrolled during active disease.

This chain joins TRBV7-8 and TRBJ1-3; D ambiguous. Germline V gene lookup returns CDR1 SGHVS and CDR2 FQNEAQ. The CDR3 spans 12 residues. Trimming removed 2 bases at V and 4 bases at J, with 3 bases between. CDR3 region: CASSLQGNTIYF. The CDR3 DNA reads TGTGCCAGCAGCTTACAGGGAAACACCATATATTTT.

This rearrangement joins TRBV7-2 to TRBJ1-4, with D perhaps TRBD1 (6 bases). The CDR3 is 16 amino acids. CDR1 is SGHTA, CDR2 FQGNSA, per germline. Trimming stripped 4 bases from V and 10 bases from J, with 22 bases between. CDR3 sequence reads: CASSSSATQRGGKLFF. The CDR3 DNA is TGTGCCAGCAGCTCCTCCGCGACACAAAGGGGGGGAAAACTGTTTTTT.

In this sample, this clone turned up a few times. The junction departs from the called germline gene at one end, perhaps through a read error. This chain uses TRBV5-6 with TRBJ1-2; no firm D call. The CDR3 totals 14 residues. Germline CDR1 SGHDT, CDR2 YYEEEE. CDR3 in DNA: TGTGCCAGCAGTTTGGACGGGACTAACTATGGCTACACCTTC. Translated, it gives CASSLDGTNYGYTF. The whole variable domain, filled in from reference TRBV5-6 and TRBJ1-2, reads DAGVTQSPTHLIKTRGQQVTLRCSPKSGHDTVSWYQQALGQGPQFIFQYYEEEERQRGNFPDRFSGHQFPNYSSELNVNALLLGDSALYLCASSLDGTNYGYTFGSGTRLTVV.

The J gene is TRBJ2-2, the V gene TRBV7-9; 8 bases map to TRBD2. The CDR3 covers 18 residues. Losses at the gene ends were 3 bases for V and 4 bases for J; bases not matched to a gene: 13. Germline-derived CDR1 and CDR2 are SEHNR and FQNEAQ (reference sequence). The CDR3 here is CASSFLSGSSLGTGELFF. CDR3 bases: TGTGCCAGCAGCTTTTTAAGCGGGAGTTCTTTAGGCACCGGGGAGCTGTTTTTT.

V gene TRBV5-1 combines with J gene TRBJ2-2; D not certain. Germline lookup yields CDR1 SGHRS and CDR2 YFSETQ. V dropped 3 bases and J dropped 2 bases, with 14 bases sitting between them. The CDR3 spans 16 residues. Written as DNA, the CDR3 is TGCGCCAGCAGCTCCGCTCGCGGTTCTAACACCGGGGAGCTGTTTTTT. This translates into CASSSARGSNTGELFF.

This clone was detected only a few times. V usage is TRBV12-3 or TRBV12-4 and J usage is TRBJ1-3; no firm D call. Trimming pared 6 bases from V and 2 bases from J, leaving 8 bases between. The CDR3 loop spans 13 amino acids. For the CDR3, the DNA is TGTGCCAGCAGCGCGACTGCTGGAAACACCATATATTTT. Translation gives CASSATAGNTIYF.

This clone occurred once. This CDR3 is also generated by other DNA sequences in the sample. The rearrangement joins TRBV12-3 or TRBV12-4 to TRBJ1-1; TRBD1 matches 7 bases. After removal of 6 bases from V and 5 bases from J, the junction contained 3 bases not matched to a gene. The length of the CDR3 is 12 residues. CDR3 nucleotides: TGTGCCAGCAGAGTGACAGGGACTGAAGCTTTCTTT. It translates to CASRVTGTEAFF.

This clone was counted only a few times. This chain links TRBV3-1 (or the pseudogene TRBV3-2) with TRBJ2-4; 8 nucleotides match TRBD2. CDR3 length equals 14 residues. The V segment lost 8 bases and the J segment 9 bases; nucleotides outside the gene matches: 12. Germline V gene data show CDR1 as LGHDT and CDR2 as YNNKEL (reference sequence). The CDR3 protein is CASQAAGAKVIQYF. The DNA for the CDR3 is TGTGCCAGCCAGGCAGCGGGAGCCAAAGTCATTCAGTACTTC.

This clone was picked up many times. The J gene is TRBJ1-1, the V gene TRBV6-5; no reliable D call. Germline CDR1 MNHEY, CDR2 SVGAGI. Trimming shortened V by 11 bases and J by 3 bases, and 10 bases separated the two germline ends. This CDR3 is built from 11 residues. The CDR3 region is CASQRYTEAFF. CDR3 sequence (DNA): TGTGCCTCTCAGAGGTACACTGAAGCTTTCTTT.

This clone was counted once. The chain joins TRBV5-4 to TRBJ2-2; 15 positions agree with TRBD2. The junction had 4 bases not matched to a gene; V was cut back by 4 bases and J by 0 bases. Germline-derived CDR1 and CDR2 are SGHNT and YYREEE (reference sequence). The CDR3 is 18 amino acids. The CDR3 nucleotides read TGTGCCAGCAGCATAGGGACTAGCGGGGGGTCGAACACCGGGGAGCTGTTTTTT. The encoded protein is CASSIGTSGGSNTGELFF. The entire variable domain, with the rest obtained from reference TRBV5-4 and TRBJ2-2, is as follows: ETGVTQSPTHLIKTRGQQVTLRCSSQSGHNTVSWYQQALGQGPQFIFQYYREEENGRGNFPPRFSGLQFPNYSSELNVNALELDDSALYLCASSIGTSGGSNTGELFFGEGSRLTVL.

The genes are TRBV20-1 and TRBJ1-1; D is possibly TRBD1 (5 bases). From germline, CDR1 is DFQATT and CDR2 SNEGSKA (reference sequence). Trimming removed 7 bases from V and 5 bases from J, with 11 bases in between. The CDR3 is 11 amino acids. CDR3 in amino acids: CSVAGETEAFF. For the CDR3, the DNA is TGCAGTGTCGCGGGGGAAACTGAAGCTTTCTTT.

The chain joins TRBV24-1 to TRBJ1-4, with 10 bases matching TRBD1. CDR1 is KGHDR, CDR2 SFDVKD, per germline. CDR3 length: 15 residues. J gave up 7 bases and V 4 bases, and 5 bases lay outside the gene matches. The DNA for the CDR3 is TGTGCCACCAGTGACCCGGGACAGGGGATTGAAAAACTGTTTTTT. This translates into CATSDPGQGIEKLFF.

The chain has TRBV5-1 and TRBJ2-1, with 15 bases that match TRBD2. Germline CDR1 reads SGHRS; CDR2 reads YFSETQ. V trimming: 5 bases; J trimming: 5 bases; junction bases outside the gene matches: 8. This CDR3 has 17 residues. This CDR3 reads CASRPGLAGGPDNEQFF. In nucleotides, the CDR3 is TGCGCCAGCAGACCAGGACTAGCGGGAGGGCCGGACAATGAGCAGTTCTTC.

The genes are TRBV11-2 and TRBJ2-5; D may be TRBD2 (6 bases). Germline CDR1 is SGHAT and CDR2 is FQNNGV. This CDR3 comprises 15 residues. V was trimmed by 5 bases and J by 2 bases, leaving 15 bases between them. CDR3 sequence (DNA): TGTGCCAGCAGCATTGGCGCGGGGAGGCAAGAGACCCAGTACTTC. This sequence encodes CASSIGAGRQETQYF.

The CDR3 loop is CASSLGPGELFF. The CDR3, as DNA: TGTGCCAGCAGCTTGGGGCCGGGGGAGCTGTTTTTT. The chain carries TRBV7-9 and TRBJ2-2; D possibly corresponds to TRBD1 (5 bases). Looked up from germline, CDR1 is SEHNR and CDR2 is FQNEAQ (reference sequence). With 3 bases removed from V and 8 bases from J, the gap between germline ends came to 7 bases. The CDR3 extends over 12 amino acids.

This chain joins TRBV5-1 and TRBJ1-1; D uncertain. Germline V CDR1 and CDR2: SGHRS, YFSETQ. The V and J ends lost 0 bases and 11 bases respectively, with 14 bases between them. The CDR3 loop spans 13 amino acids. This CDR3 is CASSLELQREAFF. CDR3 nucleotide sequence: TGCGCCAGCAGCTTGGAACTTCAAAGGGAGGCTTTCTTT.

This chain connects TRBV7-2 to TRBJ2-5; a possible D gene is TRBD2 (6 bases). Trimming pared 5 bases from V and 4 bases from J, leaving 11 bases between. The V gene's germline CDR1 is SGHTA and CDR2 FQGNSA. The CDR3 spans 13 residues. CDR3: CASSRGSRETQYF. In nucleotides, the CDR3 is TGTGCCAGCAGCCGGGGGAGTAGAGAGACCCAGTACTTC.

The chain links TRBV5-1 to TRBJ2-2, with 8 bases fitting TRBD2. The ends lost 4 bases at V and 7 bases at J; junction bases unmatched: 9. Germline V gene lookup returns CDR1 SGHRS and CDR2 YFSETQ. CDR3 length equals 15 residues. CDR3 region: CASSPRTSQGGELFF. The CDR3 bases are TGCGCCAGCAGCCCCAGGACTAGCCAGGGCGGGGAGCTGTTTTTT.

The V call is TRBV27, the J call TRBJ2-5, with no clear D. Trimming left V 5 bases short and J 3 bases short, with 10 bases between. The CDR3 extends over 13 amino acids. The germline V gene has CDR1 MNHEY and CDR2 SMNVEV (reference sequence). CDR3 region: CASSRSRKETQYF. CDR3 in DNA: TGTGCCAGCAGTCGATCTAGAAAAGAGACCCAGTACTTC.

The genes are TRBV18 and TRBJ1-2, with 8 bases identical to TRBD1. CDR1 and CDR2 from the germline V gene are KGHSH and LQKENI. Unmatched junction bases numbered 12, after V lost 3 bases and J lost 6 bases. The CDR3 spans 16 residues. The CDR3 here is CASSPRRAGGLDGYTF. The CDR3 nucleotides are TGTGCCAGCTCACCTCGACGGGCAGGGGGCTTGGATGGCTACACCTTC.

The sample holds a few counts of this clone. The chain recombines TRBV5-1 with TRBJ1-3; maybe TRBD1 (6 bases). Per germline, CDR1 SGHRS and CDR2 YFSETQ. Trimming pared 4 bases from V and 0 bases from J, leaving 14 bases between. This CDR3 comprises 16 residues. CDR3 sequence: CASSHQGPHSGNTIYF. The CDR3 region has the DNA TGCGCCAGCAGCCATCAGGGGCCCCACTCTGGAAACACCATATATTTT. Full variable domain (rest looked up from reference TRBV5-1 and TRBJ1-3): KAGVTQTPRYLIKTRGQQVTLSCSPISGHRSVSWYQQTPGQGLQFLFEYFSETQRNKGNFPGRFSGRQFSNSRSEMNVSTLELGDSALYLCASSHQGPHSGNTIYFGEGSWLTVV.

The table lists this clone with a few counts. This sequence joins TRBV18 and TRBJ1-2, with 9 positions matching TRBD1. The CDR3 sequence is 14 residues long. V lost 3 bases, J lost 7 bases, and 6 bases stayed unmatched. Per the germline V gene, CDR1 is KGHSH and CDR2 is LQKENI. The CDR3 loop reads CASSPDRGYRGYTF. DNA for the CDR3: TGTGCCAGCTCACCGGACAGGGGATATCGTGGCTACACCTTC.

A few counts support this clone. J is TRBJ1-2 and V is TRBV18; 8 bases are a match to TRBD1. Germline V CDR1 and CDR2: KGHSH, LQKENI. With V trimmed by 10 bases and J by 2 bases, 6 bases remained unmatched. This CDR3 region has 13 residues. CDR3 nucleotides: TGTGCCACCCAGTCAGGGGGCAACTATGGCTACACCTTC. Translation: CATQSGGNYGYTF.

This clone was found once. The V and J genes are TRBV7-3 and TRBJ1-1; D is perhaps TRBD1 (6 bases). CDR1 and CDR2 from the germline V gene are SGHTA and FQGTGA. V lost 3 bases and J lost 7, with 12 bases in between. The CDR3 consists of 13 residues. The CDR3 is CASSFSGASEAFF. CDR3 DNA: TGTGCCAGCAGCTTCTCAGGGGCTAGTGAAGCTTTCTTT. Together with reference TRBV7-3 and TRBJ1-1, the CDR3 gives the full variable domain: GAGVSQTPSNKVTEKGKYVELRCDPISGHTALYWYRQSLGQGPEFLIYFQGTGAADDSGLPNDRFFAVRPEGSVSTLKIQRTERGDSAVYLCASSFSGASEAFFGQGTRLTVV.

The genes are TRBV7-6 and TRBJ1-2, with D possibly TRBD1 on 5 matching bases. Between the trimmed V and J ends, which lost 6 bases and 7 bases, there was a span of 15 bases. There are 13 residues in the CDR3. The germline V gene encodes CDR1 SGHVS and CDR2 FNYEAQ. CDR3 sequence reads: CASSSGGGFGYTF. The CDR3 DNA reads TGTGCCAGCAGTTCTGGGGGAGGGTTTGGCTACACCTTC.

The chain joins TRBV6-1 to TRBJ1-2; TRBD1 is a possible D gene (5 bases). Germline V gives CDR1 MNHNS, CDR2 SASEGT. Trimming took 2 bases from V and 8 from J, leaving 9 bases between them. The length of the CDR3 is 12 residues. DNA of the CDR3: TGTGCCAGCAGTGAAAGGGGCTTCGGCTACACCTTC. Amino acids: CASSERGFGYTF.

This sequence joins TRBV5-1 and TRBJ1-5; unclear D gene. V gave up 4 bases and J gave up 2 bases, with 7 bases separating them. CDR3 length: 13 amino acids. Germline assignment: CDR1 SGHRS and CDR2 YFSETQ. The CDR3: CASSPIGNQPQHF. For the CDR3, the DNA is TGCGCCAGCAGCCCCATAGGCAATCAGCCCCAGCATTTT.

CDR3 nucleotides: TGTGCCAGCAGCCATAGAGGGGGGGTAGGCACTGAAGCTTTCTTT. Its translation is CASSHRGGVGTEAFF. The J gene is TRBJ1-1, the V gene TRBV14, with D perhaps TRBD1 (6 bases). The CDR3 is 15 residues long. V gave up 3 bases and J gave up 4 bases, with 15 bases separating them. Looked up from germline, CDR1 is SGHDN and CDR2 is FVKESK.

V is TRBV27 and J is TRBJ1-1; D gene uncertain. Trimming took off 6 bases at V and 4 bases at J, with 12 bases between the two ends. The CDR3 is made up of 13 amino acids. Germline CDR1 and CDR2: MNHEY and SMNVEV (reference sequence). The DNA for the CDR3 is TGTGCCAGCAGGGAACAGCTTCTCACTGAAGCTTTCTTT. This codes for CASREQLLTEAFF.

CDR3 in amino acids: CASSIGGTGTSTEAFF. The CDR3 DNA is TGTGCCAGTAGTATAGGGGGGACAGGGACAAGCACTGAAGCTTTCTTT. This rearrangement joins TRBV19 to TRBJ1-1; 9 bases line up with TRBD1. CDR3 size: 16 residues. Germline V gene sequence: CDR1 LNHDA, CDR2 SQIVND (reference sequence). Germline trimming cut 1 base from V and 4 bases from J; bases unmatched to any gene: 7.